These 9 T cell receptor beta chains were sequenced from one sample in a study of cytomegalovirus exposure and HLA in healthy donors. PCR involved 60 Vbeta and 13 Jbeta primers. Libraries were prepared by immunoSEQ multiplex PCR; TCRdb keeps only in-frame clonotypes and omits some of them. This listing includes around 150,000 clones. The sample was PBMCs. The source is a man aged 25-45 years in good health and CMV-seronegative.

V and J are TRBV4-3 and TRBJ2-1, with D hard to call. The CDR3 totals 14 residues. The germline V gene encodes CDR1 LGHNA and CDR2 YSLEER. The V end lost 2 bases, the J end lost 8 bases, and 13 bases lay between the germline ends. This CDR3 is CASSQQPRVDEQFF. The CDR3 DNA reads TGCGCCAGCAGCCAACAACCCCGCGTGGATGAGCAGTTCTTC.

The rearrangement uses TRBV10-3 and TRBJ2-5; the match to TRBD2 covers 8 bases. The V gene end was trimmed by 5 bases and the J gene end by 4 bases; junction bases not matched to a gene: 3. The CDR3 is 13 residues long. The germline V gene encodes CDR1 ENHRY and CDR2 SYGVKD. The CDR3 nucleotides read TGTGCCATCAGTCTCGGGGGGGCAGAGACCCAGTACTTC. It yields the protein CAISLGGAETQYF.

The chain recombines TRBV29-1 with TRBJ2-1; 10 bases align to TRBD2. CDR3 length: 15 amino acids. Germline CDR1 is SQVTM and CDR2 is ANQGSEA. Trimming at V came to 0 bases and at J to 8 bases, leaving 7 bases not matched to a gene. The chain's CDR3 is CSVEDVQREGDEQFF. The CDR3 nucleotides are TGCAGCGTTGAAGATGTCCAGCGGGAGGGGGATGAGCAGTTCTTC.

V and J are TRBV28 and TRBJ1-1; TRBD1 is a possible D gene (5 bases). CDR3 length: 15 residues. With 3 bases removed from V and 2 bases from J, the gap between germline ends came to 13 bases. The germline V gene encodes CDR1 MDHEN and CDR2 SYDVKM. The CDR3 sequence: CASSFPGIGNTEAFF. The CDR3 DNA reads as TGTGCCAGCAGTTTCCCAGGGATTGGCAACACTGAAGCTTTCTTT.

The chain carries TRBV18 and TRBJ2-1; 7 nucleotides align to TRBD2. The CDR3 spans 17 residues. V was pared by 3 bases and J by 0 bases, with 8 bases of the junction left unmatched. The germline CDR1 and CDR2 sequences are KGHSH and LQKENI. CDR3 sequence (DNA): TGTGCCAGCTCACCCTTAACTAGCGCGAGCTCCTACAATGAGCAGTTCTTC. Amino acids: CASSPLTSASSYNEQFF. The whole variable domain, filled in from reference TRBV18 and TRBJ2-1, reads NAGVMQNPRHLVRRRGQEARLRCSPMKGHSHVYWYRQLPEEGLKFMVYLQKENIIDESGMPKERFSAEFPKEGPSILRIQQVVRGDSAAYFCASSPLTSASSYNEQFFGPGTRLTVL.

V gene TRBV15 combines with J gene TRBJ2-4; 7 bases agree with TRBD1. The CDR3 contains 17 residues. The V gene end was trimmed by 2 bases and the J gene end by 0 bases; junction bases not matched to a gene: 7. The V gene's germline CDR1 is LNHNV and CDR2 YYDKDF (reference sequence). The CDR3 reads CATSRYGTALAKNIQYF. Here the CDR3 DNA reads TGTGCCACCAGCAGATACGGGACAGCTCTAGCCAAAAACATTCAGTACTTC.

This sequence joins TRBV30 and TRBJ1-1; a possible D gene is TRBD1 (5 bases). The CDR3 is 13 residues long. The germline V gene has CDR1 GTSNPN and CDR2 SVGIG (reference sequence). V shed 0 bases and J shed 5 bases, with 10 bases lying between them. CDR3 protein: CAWSVVGATEAFF. DNA of the CDR3: TGTGCCTGGAGTGTAGTAGGGGCGACTGAAGCTTTCTTT.

The genes are TRBV15 and TRBJ1-2; 9 bases line up with TRBD1. The CDR3 spans 20 residues. V lost 2 bases to trimming and J lost 7 bases; unmatched junction nucleotides: 23. Germline CDR1 LNHNV, CDR2 YYDKDF (reference sequence). CDR3 loop: CATSRKHPVGTGRTHPGYTF. CDR3 DNA sequence: TGTGCCACCAGCAGAAAACACCCGGTTGGGACAGGGAGGACCCACCCTGGCTACACCTTC.

This chain uses TRBV29-1 with TRBJ1-2; D unclear. Trimming removed 6 bases at V and 8 bases at J, with 13 bases between. CDR1 SQVTM and CDR2 ANQGSEA come from the germline V gene. This CDR3 is built from 11 residues. The DNA of the CDR3 is TGCAGCGTCGGAGCTGGCGGGGGCTACACCTTC. It translates to CSVGAGGGYTF.